These 15 T cell receptor beta chains originate from one sample sequenced in a study of control samples from healthy donors and cancer patients. Method: immunoSEQ multiplex PCR; TCRdb's copy keeps in-frame clones and lacks some. The profile shows roughly 120,000 clones, 70% to 90% of them singletons. Sequencing was carried out using blood. Receptors originate from a man aged 50 or older in good health.

The genes are TRBV27 and TRBJ2-1; 12 bases are shared with TRBD2. J was trimmed by 7 bases and V by 5 bases; bases with no gene match: 9. CDR1 and CDR2 (germline): MNHEY, SMNVEV (reference sequence). This CDR3 is built from 16 residues. The CDR3 sequence is CASSLGLAGPWNEQFF. The CDR3 DNA follows: TGTGCCAGCAGTCTTGGACTAGCGGGGCCGTGGAATGAGCAGTTCTTC.

The CDR3 is CASIQGADTQYF. The CDR3 nucleotides read TGTGCCAGCATCCAGGGGGCAGATACGCAGTATTTT. This chain connects TRBV6-4 to TRBJ2-3, with 7 bases lining up with TRBD1. V lost 7 bases and J lost 4; bases outside the gene matches: 2. The CDR3 has 12 amino acids. CDR1 is MRHNA and CDR2 is SNTAGT in the germline V gene.

The chain's CDR3 is CASSDRGRSLSQPQHF. CDR3 nucleotide sequence: TGTGCCAGCAGTGACCGGGGGAGGAGTCTAAGTCAGCCCCAGCATTTT. This chain connects TRBV2 to TRBJ1-5; maybe TRBD1 (5 bases). Germline values: CDR1 SNHLY, CDR2 FYNNEI. The CDR3 is made up of 16 amino acids. V lost 3 bases and J 6 bases, leaving 18 bases between the germline ends.

The chain links TRBV7-9 to TRBJ1-2; perhaps TRBD1 as D (5 bases). Trimming removed 5 bases from V and 4 bases from J, with 17 bases in between. This CDR3 contains 15 residues. Germline assignment: CDR1 SEHNR and CDR2 FQNEAQ (reference sequence). The CDR3 coding sequence is TGTGCCAGCAGCGATAGGACACTGTTGGCCTATGGCTACACCTTC. This codes for CASSDRTLLAYGYTF. Supplemented by reference TRBV7-9 and TRBJ1-2, the full variable domain reads DTGVSQNPRHKITKRGQNVTFRCDPISEHNRLYWYRQTLGQGPEFLTYFQNEAQLEKSRLLSDRFSAERPKGSFSTLEIQRTEQGDSAMYLCASSDRTLLAYGYTFGSGTRLTVV.

CDR3 region: CASMTGRNTEAFF. The DNA for the CDR3 is TGCGCCAGCATGACAGGCCGGAACACTGAAGCTTTCTTT. The rearrangement uses TRBV10-1 and TRBJ1-1; D perhaps matches TRBD1 (6 bases). The CDR3 has 13 residues. With 7 bases removed from V and 1 base from J, the gap between germline ends came to 10 bases. Germline loops: CDR1 WNHNN, CDR2 SYGVQD (reference sequence).

The rearrangement uses TRBV6-6 and TRBJ1-5; D unresolved. Trimming took 4 bases from V and 0 from J, leaving 4 bases between them. The CDR3 is 13 amino acids. Germline V gene sequence: CDR1 MNHNY, CDR2 SVGAGI (reference sequence). The CDR3: CASSWNSNQPQHF. The CDR3 DNA sequence: TGTGCCAGCAGTTGGAATAGCAATCAGCCCCAGCATTTT.

CDR3 sequence: CASSPGTVMNTEAFF. For the CDR3, the DNA is TGTGCCAGCAGCCCCGGGACAGTAATGAACACTGAAGCTTTCTTT. V and J are TRBV7-9 and TRBJ1-1, with 7 bases matching TRBD1. The trim removed 5 bases at V and 0 bases at J, leaving 6 bases unmatched. This CDR3 comprises 15 residues. Germline CDR1 SEHNR, CDR2 FQNEAQ (reference sequence).

The genes are TRBV5-1 and TRBJ2-1; 7 bases match TRBD1. Losses at the gene ends were 4 bases for V and 6 bases for J; bases not matched to a gene: 28. The V gene's germline CDR1 is SGHRS and CDR2 YFSETQ. The CDR3 is made up of 21 amino acids. The CDR3 region has the DNA TGCGCCAGCAGCATAACAACTATAGACAGGGAAGTTTTGCGTTTCATCAATGAGCAGTTCTTC. It codes for CASSITTIDREVLRFINEQFF.

DNA of the CDR3: TGTGCCTGCCACACTAATAGCAATCAGCCCCAGCATTTT. Translating gives CACHTNSNQPQHF. This chain uses TRBV28 with TRBJ1-5; D unclear. Germline CDR1 and CDR2: MDHEN and SYDVKM. V lost 11 bases and J 0 bases, leaving 11 bases between the germline ends. The CDR3 consists of 13 residues.

This chain connects TRBV24-1 to TRBJ1-5; D is perhaps TRBD1 (5 bases). This CDR3 spans 13 amino acids. V lost 5 bases and J 7 bases, leaving 11 bases between the germline ends. Germline-derived CDR1 and CDR2 are KGHDR and SFDVKD. This CDR3 is CATSGGWGQPQHF. The CDR3 DNA is TGTGCCACCAGTGGAGGGTGGGGGCAGCCCCAGCATTTT.

The V call is TRBV23-1, the J call TRBJ1-1; 8 bases agree with TRBD1. TRBV23-1 is an ORF, with its function uncertain. The CDR3 loop spans 15 amino acids. The J segment lost 7 bases and the V segment lost 0 bases, leaving 7 bases of the junction unmatched. The CDR3 coding sequence is TGCGCCAGCAGTCAATCCGGACAGGGAGACCTTGAAGCTTTCTTT. Protein: CASSQSGQGDLEAFF.

This clone was detected a few times. The chain carries TRBV3-1 (or the pseudogene TRBV3-2) and TRBJ2-7, with D possibly TRBD1 on 6 matching bases. Germline assignment: CDR1 LGHDT and CDR2 YNNKEL (reference sequence). Trimming left V 4 bases short and J 7 bases short, with 14 bases between. This CDR3 is built from 13 residues. CDR3 protein: CASSLQGMGEQYF. The CDR3, as DNA: TGTGCCAGCAGCCTCCAGGGGATGGGGGAGCAGTACTTC.

The rearrangement uses TRBV7-9 and TRBJ2-7; D call uncertain. Germline V gene data show CDR1 as SEHNR and CDR2 as FQNEAQ (reference sequence). CDR3 size: 14 residues. Trimming cost V 0 bases and J 7 bases, with 13 bases left between them. The CDR3 spells CASSLASTVGEQYF. The CDR3 nucleotides are TGTGCCAGCAGCTTAGCTTCAACAGTCGGAGAGCAGTACTTC.

V gene TRBV6-5 combines with J gene TRBJ1-4, with a weak D call TRBD1 (5 bases). Germline V gene lookup returns CDR1 MNHEY and CDR2 SVGAGI. The CDR3 loop spans 12 amino acids. Trimming stripped 6 bases from V and 11 bases from J, with 13 bases between. The CDR3 here is CASSAGQAKLFF. For the CDR3, the DNA is TGTGCCAGCAGCGCCGGACAAGCCAAACTGTTTTTT.

The chain links TRBV29-1 to TRBJ1-2, with 7 bases that match TRBD1. With 0 bases clipped from V and 4 bases from J, the junction kept 5 bases outside the gene matches. Germline-derived CDR1 and CDR2 are SQVTM and ANQGSEA. There are 14 residues in the CDR3. CDR3 sequence reads: CSVEDGDSGYGYTF. The DNA of the CDR3 is TGCAGCGTTGAAGATGGGGACAGTGGCTATGGCTACACCTTC.